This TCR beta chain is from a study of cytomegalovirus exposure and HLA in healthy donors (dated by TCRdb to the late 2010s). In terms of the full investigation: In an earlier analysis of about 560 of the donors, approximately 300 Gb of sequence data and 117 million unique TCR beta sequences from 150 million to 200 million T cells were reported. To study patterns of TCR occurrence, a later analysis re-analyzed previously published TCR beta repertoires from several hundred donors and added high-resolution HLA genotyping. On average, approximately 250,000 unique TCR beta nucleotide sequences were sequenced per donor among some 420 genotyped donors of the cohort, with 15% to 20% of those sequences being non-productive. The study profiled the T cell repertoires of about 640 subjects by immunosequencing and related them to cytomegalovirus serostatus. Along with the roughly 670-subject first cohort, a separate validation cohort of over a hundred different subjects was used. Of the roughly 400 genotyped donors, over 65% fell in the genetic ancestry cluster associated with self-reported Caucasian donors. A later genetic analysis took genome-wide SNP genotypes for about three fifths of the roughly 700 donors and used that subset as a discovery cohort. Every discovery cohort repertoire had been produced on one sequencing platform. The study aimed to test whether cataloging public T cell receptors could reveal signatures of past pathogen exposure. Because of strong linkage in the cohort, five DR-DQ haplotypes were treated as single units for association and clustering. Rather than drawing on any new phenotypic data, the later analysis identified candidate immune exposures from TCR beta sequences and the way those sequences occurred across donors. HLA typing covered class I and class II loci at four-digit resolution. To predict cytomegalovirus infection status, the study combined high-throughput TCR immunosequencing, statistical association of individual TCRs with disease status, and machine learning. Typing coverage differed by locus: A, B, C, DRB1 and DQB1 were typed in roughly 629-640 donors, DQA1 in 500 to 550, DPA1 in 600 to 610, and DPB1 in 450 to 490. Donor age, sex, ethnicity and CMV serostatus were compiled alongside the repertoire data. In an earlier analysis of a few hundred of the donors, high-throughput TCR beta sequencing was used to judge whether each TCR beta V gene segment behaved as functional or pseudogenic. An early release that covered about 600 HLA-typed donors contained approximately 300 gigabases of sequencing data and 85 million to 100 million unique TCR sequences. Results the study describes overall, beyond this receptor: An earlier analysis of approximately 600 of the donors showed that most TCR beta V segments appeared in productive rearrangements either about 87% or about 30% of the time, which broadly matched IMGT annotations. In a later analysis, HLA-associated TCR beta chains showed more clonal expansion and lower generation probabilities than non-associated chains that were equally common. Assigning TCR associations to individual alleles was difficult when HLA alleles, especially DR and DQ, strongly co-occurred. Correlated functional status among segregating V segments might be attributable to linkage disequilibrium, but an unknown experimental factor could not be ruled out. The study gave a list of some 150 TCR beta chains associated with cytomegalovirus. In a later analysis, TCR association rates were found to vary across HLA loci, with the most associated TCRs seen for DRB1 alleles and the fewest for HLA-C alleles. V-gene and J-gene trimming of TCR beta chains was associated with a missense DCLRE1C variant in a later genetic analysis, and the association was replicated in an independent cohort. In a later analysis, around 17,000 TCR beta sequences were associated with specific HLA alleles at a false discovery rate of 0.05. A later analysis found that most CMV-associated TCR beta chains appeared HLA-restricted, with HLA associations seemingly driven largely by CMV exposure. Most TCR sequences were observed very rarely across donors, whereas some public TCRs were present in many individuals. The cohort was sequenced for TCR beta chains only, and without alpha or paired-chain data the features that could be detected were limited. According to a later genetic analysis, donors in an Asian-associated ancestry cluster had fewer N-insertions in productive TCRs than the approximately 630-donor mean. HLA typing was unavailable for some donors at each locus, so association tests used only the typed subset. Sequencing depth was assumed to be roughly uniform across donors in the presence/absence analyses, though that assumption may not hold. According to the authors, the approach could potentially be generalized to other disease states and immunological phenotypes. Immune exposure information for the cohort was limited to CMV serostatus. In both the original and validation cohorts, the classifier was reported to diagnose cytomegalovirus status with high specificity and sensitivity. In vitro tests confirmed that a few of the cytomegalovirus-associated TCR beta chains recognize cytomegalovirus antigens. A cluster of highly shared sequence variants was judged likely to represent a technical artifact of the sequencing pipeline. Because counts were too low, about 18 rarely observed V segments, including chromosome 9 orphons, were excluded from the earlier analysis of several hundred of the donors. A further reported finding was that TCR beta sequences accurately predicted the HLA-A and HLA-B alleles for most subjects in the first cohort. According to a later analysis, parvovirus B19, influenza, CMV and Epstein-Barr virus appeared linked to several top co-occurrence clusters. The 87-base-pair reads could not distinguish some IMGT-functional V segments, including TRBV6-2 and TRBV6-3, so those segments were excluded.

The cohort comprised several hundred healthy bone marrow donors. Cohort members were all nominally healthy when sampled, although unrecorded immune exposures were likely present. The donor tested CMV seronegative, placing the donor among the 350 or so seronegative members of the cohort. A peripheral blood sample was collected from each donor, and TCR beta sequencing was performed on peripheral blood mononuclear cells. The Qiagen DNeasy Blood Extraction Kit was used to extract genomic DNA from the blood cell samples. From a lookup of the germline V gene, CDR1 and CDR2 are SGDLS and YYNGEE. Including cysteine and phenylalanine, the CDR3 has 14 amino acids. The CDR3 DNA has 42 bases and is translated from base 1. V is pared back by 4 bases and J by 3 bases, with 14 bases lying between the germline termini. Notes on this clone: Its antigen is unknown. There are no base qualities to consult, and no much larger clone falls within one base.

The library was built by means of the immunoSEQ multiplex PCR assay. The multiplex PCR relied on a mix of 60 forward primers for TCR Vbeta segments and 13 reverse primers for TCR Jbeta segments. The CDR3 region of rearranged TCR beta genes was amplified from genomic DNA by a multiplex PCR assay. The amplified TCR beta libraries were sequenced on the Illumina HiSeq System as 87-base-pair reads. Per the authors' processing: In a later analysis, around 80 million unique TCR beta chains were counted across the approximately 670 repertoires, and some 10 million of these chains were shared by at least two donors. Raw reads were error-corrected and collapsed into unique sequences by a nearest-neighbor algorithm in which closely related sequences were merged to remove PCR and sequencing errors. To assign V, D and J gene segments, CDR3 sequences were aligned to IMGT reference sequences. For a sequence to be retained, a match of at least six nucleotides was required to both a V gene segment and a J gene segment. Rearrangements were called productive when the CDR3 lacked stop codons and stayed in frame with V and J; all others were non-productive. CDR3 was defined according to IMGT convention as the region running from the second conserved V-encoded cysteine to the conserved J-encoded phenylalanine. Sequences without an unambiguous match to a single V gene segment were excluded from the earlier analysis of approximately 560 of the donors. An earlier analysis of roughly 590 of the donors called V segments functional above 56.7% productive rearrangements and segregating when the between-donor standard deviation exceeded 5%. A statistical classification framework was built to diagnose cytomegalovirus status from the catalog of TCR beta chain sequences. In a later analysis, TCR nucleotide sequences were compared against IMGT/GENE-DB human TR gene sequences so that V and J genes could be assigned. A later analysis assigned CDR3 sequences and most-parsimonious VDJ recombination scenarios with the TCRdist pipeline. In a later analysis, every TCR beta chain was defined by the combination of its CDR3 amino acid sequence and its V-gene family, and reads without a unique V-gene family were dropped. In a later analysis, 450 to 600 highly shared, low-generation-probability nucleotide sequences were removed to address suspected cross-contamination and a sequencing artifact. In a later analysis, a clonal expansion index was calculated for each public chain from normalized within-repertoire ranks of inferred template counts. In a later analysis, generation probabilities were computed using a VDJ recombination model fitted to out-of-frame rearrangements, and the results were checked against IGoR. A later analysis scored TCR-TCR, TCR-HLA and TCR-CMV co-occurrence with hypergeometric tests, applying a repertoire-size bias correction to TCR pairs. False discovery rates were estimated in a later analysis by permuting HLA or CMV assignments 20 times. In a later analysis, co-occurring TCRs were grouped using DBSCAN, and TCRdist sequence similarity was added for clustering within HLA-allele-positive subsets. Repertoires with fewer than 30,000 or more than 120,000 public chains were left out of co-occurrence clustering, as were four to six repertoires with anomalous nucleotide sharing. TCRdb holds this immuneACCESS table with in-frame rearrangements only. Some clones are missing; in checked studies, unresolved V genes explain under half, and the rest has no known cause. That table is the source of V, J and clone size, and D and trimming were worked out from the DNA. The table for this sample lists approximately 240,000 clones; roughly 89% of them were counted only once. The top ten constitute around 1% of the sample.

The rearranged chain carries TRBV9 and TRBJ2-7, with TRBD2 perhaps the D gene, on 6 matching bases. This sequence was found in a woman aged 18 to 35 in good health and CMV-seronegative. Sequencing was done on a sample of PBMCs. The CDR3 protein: CASSLGGEDYEQYF. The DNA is TGTGCCAGCAGCCTCGGAGGGGAGGACTACGAGCAGTACTTC.